Below are 8 T cell receptor beta chains sequenced from a single sample in a study of cytomegalovirus exposure and HLA in healthy donors. Vbeta (60) and Jbeta (13) primers were used in the PCR. Assay: immunoSEQ multiplex PCR; the TCRdb copy retains only in-frame clones and omits some. The sample includes 150,000 to 250,000 clones, over 75% of them seen just once. The sequenced sample was PBMCs. These receptors were taken from a boy aged 2 to 9 in good health and CMV-seronegative.

V and J are TRBV7-8 and TRBJ1-6, with D perhaps matching TRBD1 (5 bases). The CDR3 spans 14 residues. V dropped 2 bases and J dropped 9 bases, with 11 bases sitting between them. CDR1 SGHVS and CDR2 FQNEAQ come from the germline V gene. The CDR3 loop reads CASSLPGGGSPLHF. The CDR3, as DNA: TGTGCCAGCAGCTTACCCGGGGGAGGTTCACCCCTCCACTTT. The full variable domain, in which reference TRBV7-8 and TRBJ1-6 provide the parts outside the CDR3, is GAGVSQSPRYKVAKRGQDVALRCDPISGHVSLFWYQQALGQGPEFLTYFQNEAQLDKSGLPSDRFFAERPEGSVSTLKIQRTQQEDSAVYLCASSLPGGGSPLHFGNGTRLTVT.

The chain recombines TRBV7-2 with TRBJ2-7, with 7 bases identical to TRBD1. Germline CDR1 SGHTA, CDR2 FQGNSA. The CDR3 contains 14 residues. V dropped 5 bases and J dropped 0; count of bases not matched to a gene: 4. For the CDR3, the DNA is TGTGCCAGCAGCGGAAGGGACAGCTCCTACGAGCAGTACTTC. It translates to CASSGRDSSYEQYF.

This clone occurred once. This sequence joins TRBV7-9 and TRBJ2-6, with D unclear. The CDR3 contains 14 residues. Germline values: CDR1 SEHNR, CDR2 FQNEAQ (reference sequence). Deletions cut 1 base from V and 4 bases from J, with 5 bases between. The CDR3 DNA reads TGTGCCAGCAGCTTAGTGCGGGGGGCCAACGTCCTGACTTTC. Encoded protein: CASSLVRGANVLTF.

The V and J genes are TRBV13 and TRBJ1-2; 8 bases align to TRBD1. The CDR3 is 15 amino acids. Germline values: CDR1 PRHDT, CDR2 FYEKMQ (reference sequence). With 3 bases clipped from V and 8 bases from J, the junction kept 11 bases outside the gene matches. CDR3 sequence (DNA): TGTGCCAGCAGCTTGTCGGACAGGGAGTCGGGGGGCTACACCTTC. The encoded protein is CASSLSDRESGGYTF. The variable domain in full, with the rest retrieved from reference TRBV13 and TRBJ1-2, is AAGVIQSPRHLIKEKRETATLKCYPIPRHDTVYWYQQGPGQDPQFLISFYEKMQSDKGSIPDRFSAQQFSDYHSELNMSSLELGDSALYFCASSLSDRESGGYTFGSGTRLTVV.

V and J are TRBV6-1 and TRBJ2-5; TRBD2 might be the D (5 bases). This CDR3 comprises 14 residues. Germline V gene lookup returns CDR1 MNHNS and CDR2 SASEGT. V lost 7 bases and J 4 bases, leaving 16 bases between the germline ends. CDR3 loop: CASKPGPGGETQYF. In nucleotides, the CDR3 is TGTGCCAGCAAACCGGGCCCCGGAGGAGAGACCCAGTACTTC.

This clone was seen once. The chain links TRBV29-1 to TRBJ2-1; tentatively, D is TRBD1 (5 bases). This CDR3 comprises 14 residues. In germline, CDR1 is SQVTM, CDR2 ANQGSEA. With 1 base removed from V and 7 bases from J, the gap between germline ends came to 14 bases. The CDR3 DNA is TGCAGCGTTGAAGCAAGGGGTCGGTCTAATGAGCAGTTCTTC. Translation: CSVEARGRSNEQFF.

This rearrangement joins TRBV4-2 to TRBJ2-3; D may be TRBD2 (7 bases). Trimming left V 4 bases short and J 6 bases short, with 20 bases between. Per the germline V gene, CDR1 is LGHNA and CDR2 is YNFKEQ. The length of the CDR3 is 16 residues. The CDR3 is CASSLGTPRGGDTQYF. In DNA, the CDR3 is TGTGCCAGCAGCCTTGGGACTCCAAGGGGGGGGGATACGCAGTATTTT.

The V and J genes are TRBV18 and TRBJ2-3; 11 nucleotides line up with TRBD2. CDR1 is KGHSH, CDR2 LQKENI, per germline. CDR3 length: 16 amino acids. The V and J ends lost 1 base and 4 bases, in that order; junction bases with no gene match: 4. For the CDR3, the DNA is TGTGCCAGCTCACCACTAGCGGGGGGGCGCGCAGATACGCAGTATTTT. Its protein is CASSPLAGGRADTQYF.